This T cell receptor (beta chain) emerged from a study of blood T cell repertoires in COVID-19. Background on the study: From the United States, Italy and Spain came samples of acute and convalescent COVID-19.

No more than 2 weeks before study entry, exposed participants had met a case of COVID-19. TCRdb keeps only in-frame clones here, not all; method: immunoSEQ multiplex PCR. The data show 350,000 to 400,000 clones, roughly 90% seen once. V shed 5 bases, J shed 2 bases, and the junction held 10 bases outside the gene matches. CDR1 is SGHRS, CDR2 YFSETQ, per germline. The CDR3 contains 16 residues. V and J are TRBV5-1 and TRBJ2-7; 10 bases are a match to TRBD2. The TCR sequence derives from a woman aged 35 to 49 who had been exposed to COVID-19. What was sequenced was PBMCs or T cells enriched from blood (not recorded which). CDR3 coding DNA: TGCGCCAGCAGTGGCCCGGGACTAGCGTATGCCTACGAGCAGTACTTC. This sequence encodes CASSGPGLAYAYEQYF.